Below are 8 T cell receptor beta chains sequenced from a single sample in a study of cytomegalovirus exposure and HLA in healthy donors. Both 60 Vbeta primers and 13 Jbeta primers went into the PCR. This table comes from immunoSEQ multiplex PCR, and its TCRdb copy is limited to in-frame clones, with some not included. This table has under 200,000 clones, approximately 79% appearing once. Input material: PBMCs. Every receptor here comes from a man aged 40-49 years in good health and CMV-seropositive.

This clone has more than one count but fewer than ten. The chain recombines TRBV5-6 with TRBJ2-7; 12 bases align to TRBD2. Germline trimming cut 2 bases from V and 2 bases from J; bases unmatched to any gene: 5. The CDR3 contains 16 residues. CDR1 and CDR2 (germline): SGHDT, YYEEEE. CDR3 in amino acids: CASSLLAGGPPYEQYF. For the CDR3, the DNA is TGTGCCAGCAGCTTACTAGCGGGGGGACCCCCCTACGAGCAGTACTTC.

V usage is TRBV27 and J usage is TRBJ2-1; maybe TRBD1 (6 bases). Per germline, CDR1 MNHEY and CDR2 SMNVEV (reference sequence). Trimming stripped 8 bases from V and 5 bases from J, with 16 bases between. The CDR3 covers 14 residues. Here the CDR3 DNA reads TGTGCCAGCTCGACAGGCCGGGCCCACAATGAGCAGTTCTTC. This translates into CASSTGRAHNEQFF.

J is TRBJ2-5 and V is TRBV11-2; 9 bases line up with TRBD2. CDR1 is SGHAT and CDR2 is FQNNGV in the germline V gene. The V gene end was trimmed by 2 bases and the J gene end by 5 bases; junction bases not matched to a gene: 9. The length of the CDR3 is 16 residues. CDR3 protein: CASSLNSGGGAETQYF. The CDR3 DNA reads as TGTGCCAGCAGCTTAAACTCTGGCGGGGGGGCCGAGACCCAGTACTTC.

The V and J genes are TRBV15 and TRBJ2-1; D may be TRBD2 (5 bases). The CDR3 is 16 residues long. V lost 0 bases and J lost 5, with 14 bases in between. CDR1 LNHNV and CDR2 YYDKDF come from the germline V gene (reference sequence). This CDR3 is CATSRDGKEVHNEQFF. The CDR3 nucleotides are TGTGCCACCAGCAGAGATGGGAAGGAGGTGCACAATGAGCAGTTCTTC. Full variable domain (remainder filled in from reference TRBV15 and TRBJ2-1): DAMVIQNPRYQVTQFGKPVTLSCSQTLNHNVMYWYQQKSSQAPKLLFHYYDKDFNNEADTPDNFQSRRPNTSFCFLDIRSPGLGDTAMYLCATSRDGKEVHNEQFFGPGTRLTVL.

V and J are TRBV19 and TRBJ1-1; tentatively, D is TRBD1 (6 bases). Germline loops: CDR1 LNHDA, CDR2 SQIVND (reference sequence). The CDR3 has 14 residues. The V and J ends lost 6 bases and 5 bases respectively, with 16 bases between them. The CDR3 loop reads CASRENTGRTEAFF. DNA for the CDR3: TGTGCCAGTAGAGAAAACACAGGGCGTACTGAAGCTTTCTTT.

The rearrangement uses TRBV28 and TRBJ2-7; D gene ambiguous. Trimming cost V 5 bases and J 0 bases, with 5 bases left between them. The V gene's germline CDR1 is MDHEN and CDR2 SYDVKM. The CDR3 has 12 residues. The CDR3 spells CASSLISYEQYF. The CDR3 bases are TGTGCCAGCAGTCTTATCTCCTACGAGCAGTACTTC.

This clone turned up a few times. The chain recombines TRBV28 with TRBJ2-7; the match to TRBD1 covers 7 bases. V was clipped by 7 bases and J by 2 bases; unmatched bases: 8. The germline gives CDR1 MDHEN, CDR2 SYDVKM. This CDR3 region has 14 residues. This chain's CDR3 is CASKVRDSPYEQYF. Written as DNA, the CDR3 is TGTGCCAGCAAGGTCCGGGACAGCCCCTACGAGCAGTACTTC.

The rearrangement links TRBV28 to TRBJ2-7; D is unclear. The ends were cut back, 3 bases at V and 4 bases at J, with 7 bases in the middle. The CDR3 sequence is 12 residues long. The germline gives CDR1 MDHEN, CDR2 SYDVKM. The CDR3 loop is CASSFGQYEQYF. The CDR3 nucleotides are TGTGCCAGCAGTTTTGGTCAGTACGAGCAGTACTTC.